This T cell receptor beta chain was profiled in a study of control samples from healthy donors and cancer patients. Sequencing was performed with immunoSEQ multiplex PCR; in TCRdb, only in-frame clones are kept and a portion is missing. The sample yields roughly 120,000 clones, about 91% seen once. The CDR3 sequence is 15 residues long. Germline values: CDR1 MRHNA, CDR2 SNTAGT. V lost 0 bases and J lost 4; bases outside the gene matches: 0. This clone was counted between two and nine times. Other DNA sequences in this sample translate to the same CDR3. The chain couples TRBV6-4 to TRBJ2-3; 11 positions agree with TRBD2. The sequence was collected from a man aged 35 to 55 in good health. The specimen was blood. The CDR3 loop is CASSDSSGGADTQYF. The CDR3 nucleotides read TGTGCCAGCAGTGACTCTAGCGGGGGGGCAGATACGCAGTATTTT.